The rows below give T cell receptor beta chains drawn from one sample of a study of cytomegalovirus exposure and HLA in healthy donors. Data came from immunoSEQ multiplex PCR; TCRdb stores just in-frame clones and leaves some out. Of some 180,000 clones listed, more than 65% are singletons. Sample: PBMCs. These receptor sequences come from a girl aged 2-9 years in good health and CMV-seropositive. Both conserved end residues are part of each CDR3. D genes are given only for firm matches. For some rows the clone size is stated as once, few or many, or as a class when expanded; others skip it.

d_gene: TRBD1
v_gene: TRBV5-1
abundance: few
j_gene: TRBJ1-3
CDR3nt: TGCGCCAGCAGCACACATGCTGGACAGGGGGACACCATATATTTT
CDR3aa: CASSTHAGQGDTIYF

d_gene: TRBD2
v_gene: TRBV7-9
abundance: NA
j_gene: TRBJ2-1
CDR3nt: TGTGCCAGCAGCTTGCTAGCGGGGGACCTAAAAAAAAACAATGAGCAGTTCTTC
CDR3aa: CASSLLAGDLKKNNEQFF

d_gene: TRBD2
v_gene: TRBV12-5
abundance: NA
j_gene: TRBJ2-1
CDR3nt: TGTGCTAGTGGGGTAAGCGGGGGAGGTCCCAATGAGCAGTTCTTC
CDR3aa: CASGVSGGGPNEQFF

d_gene: NA
v_gene: TRBV7-6
abundance: once
j_gene: TRBJ2-5
CDR3nt: TGTGCCAGCAGCTTAGGCGACAGCCCCAAAGAGACCCAGTACTTC
CDR3aa: CASSLGDSPKETQYF

d_gene: TRBD2
v_gene: TRBV28
abundance: NA
j_gene: TRBJ2-3
CDR3nt: TGTGCCAGCAGTTTATGGCTAGCGGGAGGAGATACGCAGTATTTT
CDR3aa: CASSLWLAGGDTQYF

d_gene: TRBD2
v_gene: TRBV6-7
abundance: many
j_gene: TRBJ2-7
CDR3nt: TGTGCCACACAAGCCTCTAGCGGTCCTTCCTACGAGCAGTACTTC
CDR3aa: CATQASSGPSYEQYF

d_gene: NA
v_gene: TRBV28
abundance: NA
j_gene: TRBJ1-2
CDR3nt: TGTGCCACCTTCCGGGGAGGAGGAGGTATCGGCTATGGCTACACCTTC
CDR3aa: CATFRGGGGIGYGYTF

d_gene: TRBD1
v_gene: TRBV5-4
abundance: NA
j_gene: TRBJ2-1
CDR3nt: TGTGCCAGCAGCTTGGACAGGGGTACCTACAATGAGCAGTTCTTC
CDR3aa: CASSLDRGTYNEQFF

d_gene: NA
v_gene: TRBV28
abundance: NA
j_gene: TRBJ1-1
CDR3nt: TGTGCCAGCAGTTTTTATACCCGTAAGGGGTTTGAAGCTTTCTTT
CDR3aa: CASSFYTRKGFEAFF

d_gene: TRBD2
v_gene: TRBV30
abundance: NA
j_gene: TRBJ2-3
CDR3nt: TGTGCCTGGAGTGTACATCGGGGGGACTACACAGATACGCAGTATTTT
CDR3aa: CAWSVHRGDYTDTQYF

d_gene: NA
v_gene: TRBV5-8
abundance: once
j_gene: TRBJ2-4
CDR3nt: TGTGCCAGCAGCGCCATCCGGGACACACAAAGGGACATTCAGTACTTC
CDR3aa: CASSAIRDTQRDIQYF

d_gene: NA
v_gene: TRBV7-8
abundance: few
j_gene: TRBJ2-4
CDR3nt: TGTGCCAGCAGCCCCCTTCGTCTAGCCAAAAACATTCAGTACTTC
CDR3aa: CASSPLRLAKNIQYF

d_gene: TRBD1
v_gene: TRBV27
abundance: NA
j_gene: TRBJ2-3
CDR3nt: TGTGCCAGCAGTTTATCGATCGCTAGGACAGGGGTAGGCACAGATACGCAGTATTTT
CDR3aa: CASSLSIARTGVGTDTQYF

d_gene: NA
v_gene: TRBV5-6
abundance: NA
j_gene: TRBJ2-2
CDR3nt: TGTGCCAGCAGCTTTGGGACATACACCGGGGAGCTGTTTTTT
CDR3aa: CASSFGTYTGELFF

d_gene: NA
v_gene: TRBV7-2
abundance: NA
j_gene: TRBJ2-5
CDR3nt: TGTGCCAGCAGCTTAGGGGAGGCTGCCCTAGAGACCCAGTACTTC
CDR3aa: CASSLGEAALETQYF

d_gene: NA
v_gene: TRBV10-2
abundance: NA
j_gene: TRBJ2-1
CDR3nt: TGCGCCAGCAAAGCGTTTGGTGAGCAGTTCTTC
CDR3aa: CASKAFGEQFF

d_gene: TRBD1
v_gene: TRBV5-8
abundance: NA
j_gene: TRBJ1-2
CDR3nt: TGTGCCAGCAGCTTGGTATCGGGACAGAACTATGGCTACACCTTC
CDR3aa: CASSLVSGQNYGYTF

d_gene: NA
v_gene: TRBV5-6
abundance: few
j_gene: TRBJ2-7
CDR3nt: TGTGCCAGCAGCTTGGTGATGGCCCGCTACGAGCAGTACTTC
CDR3aa: CASSLVMARYEQYF

d_gene: NA
v_gene: TRBV10-3
abundance: NA
j_gene: TRBJ2-7
CDR3nt: TGTGCCATCAGATGGGACAACTCCTACGAGCAGTACTTC
CDR3aa: CAIRWDNSYEQYF

d_gene: NA
v_gene: TRBV5-1
abundance: NA
j_gene: TRBJ1-2
CDR3nt: TGCGCCAGCAGCTGGGCCATTAAGACAGGATGGGAGAACTATGGCTACACCTTC
CDR3aa: CASSWAIKTGWENYGYTF

d_gene: NA
v_gene: TRBV30
abundance: NA
j_gene: TRBJ2-7
CDR3nt: TGTGCCTGGAGTGTACGCGCGGGCAGGGGAACCTACGAGCAGTACTTC
CDR3aa: CAWSVRAGRGTYEQYF

d_gene: NA
v_gene: TRBV13
abundance: NA
j_gene: TRBJ1-2
CDR3nt: TGTGCCAGCAGCTTAGGGAGATCCGGGTCGCTCTATGGCTACACCTTC
CDR3aa: CASSLGRSGSLYGYTF

d_gene: TRBD2
v_gene: TRBV5-6
abundance: NA
j_gene: TRBJ2-3
CDR3nt: TGTGCCAGCAGCTTGTTGGTAGGGCGGGAGGGGACTAGCACAGATACGCAGTATTTT
CDR3aa: CASSLLVGREGTSTDTQYF

d_gene: NA
v_gene: TRBV11-1
abundance: NA
j_gene: TRBJ1-6
CDR3nt: TGTGCCAGCAGCTGGACAGCACTTGATTCACCCCTCCACTTT
CDR3aa: CASSWTALDSPLHF

d_gene: TRBD1
v_gene: TRBV9
abundance: NA
j_gene: TRBJ1-2
CDR3nt: TGTGCCAGCAGCGTGGGACAGGGGGAACGAGGCTACACCTTC
CDR3aa: CASSVGQGERGYTF

d_gene: TRBD1
v_gene: TRBV9
abundance: NA
j_gene: TRBJ1-1
CDR3nt: TGTGCCAGCAGCCGCGACAGGGGGAACACTGAAGCTTTCTTT
CDR3aa: CASSRDRGNTEAFF

d_gene: TRBD1
v_gene: TRBV5-1
abundance: NA
j_gene: TRBJ2-1
CDR3nt: TGCGCCACCTCGACAGGGGGCCTCGTCAATGAGCAGTTCTTC
CDR3aa: CATSTGGLVNEQFF

d_gene: TRBD1
v_gene: TRBV5-1
abundance: NA
j_gene: TRBJ1-2
CDR3nt: TGCGCCAGCAGCTTTGGGGACAGGGACCTCTTGGGCTACACCTTC
CDR3aa: CASSFGDRDLLGYTF

d_gene: TRBD2
v_gene: TRBV27
abundance: NA
j_gene: TRBJ2-7
CDR3nt: TGTGCCAGCCCTGGGGGTAGACGGGAGGGCCTTACCGAGCAGTACTTC
CDR3aa: CASPGGRREGLTEQYF

d_gene: NA
v_gene: TRBV10-3
abundance: NA
j_gene: TRBJ2-1
CDR3nt: TGTGCCATCAGTTCAGGCGTCAATGAGCAGTTCTTC
CDR3aa: CAISSGVNEQFF

d_gene: TRBD2
v_gene: TRBV7-3
abundance: NA
j_gene: TRBJ2-1
CDR3nt: TGTGCCAGCAGGGCCAGCGGGAGTTTCGATGAGCAGTTCTTC
CDR3aa: CASRASGSFDEQFF

d_gene: NA
v_gene: TRBV30
abundance: NA
j_gene: TRBJ2-7
CDR3nt: TGTGCCTGGTCTACACAGGTCGGCTACGAGCAGTACTTC
CDR3aa: CAWSTQVGYEQYF

d_gene: NA
v_gene: TRBV6-1
abundance: NA
j_gene: TRBJ1-1
CDR3nt: TGTGCCAGCAGGGCAGGTTGGAACACTGAAGCTTTCTTT
CDR3aa: CASRAGWNTEAFF

d_gene: TRBD2
v_gene: TRBV27
abundance: NA
j_gene: TRBJ2-7
CDR3nt: TGTGCCAGCAGTGAACCGTTTAGCGGGAGACCCCACGAGCAGTACTTC
CDR3aa: CASSEPFSGRPHEQYF

d_gene: TRBD1
v_gene: TRBV25-1
abundance: NA
j_gene: TRBJ1-1
CDR3nt: TGTGCCAGCACCTCTACCGGGACAGGGGGCAAGGAAGCTTTCTTT
CDR3aa: CASTSTGTGGKEAFF

d_gene: TRBD2
v_gene: TRBV2
abundance: NA
j_gene: TRBJ2-7
CDR3nt: TGTGCCAGCAGTGAAGGACCGGGACTAGCGGGAGAAGGCTTCTACGAGCAGTACTTC
CDR3aa: CASSEGPGLAGEGFYEQYF

d_gene: TRBD1
v_gene: TRBV5-4
abundance: NA
j_gene: TRBJ2-6
CDR3nt: TGTGCCAGCAGCTTGGACTCTGAGGGGGCAGGTGGGGCCAACGTCCTGACTTTC
CDR3aa: CASSLDSEGAGGANVLTF

d_gene: TRBD2
v_gene: TRBV10-3
abundance: NA
j_gene: TRBJ2-7
CDR3nt: TGTGCCATCAGTGATGGACTAGCGGGAGGCCCCGGATATCCAACCTACGAGCAGTACTTC
CDR3aa: CAISDGLAGGPGYPTYEQYF

d_gene: NA
v_gene: TRBV29-1
abundance: NA
j_gene: TRBJ2-1
CDR3nt: TGCAGCGCCTACGAGCCAGGTTACAATGAGCAGTTCTTC
CDR3aa: CSAYEPGYNEQFF

d_gene: TRBD1
v_gene: TRBV6-5
abundance: NA
j_gene: TRBJ1-1
CDR3nt: TGTGCCAGCAGGGACAGGGCAATGAACACTGAAGCTTTCTTT
CDR3aa: CASRDRAMNTEAFF

d_gene: NA
v_gene: TRBV6-1
abundance: few
j_gene: TRBJ2-6
CDR3nt: TGTGCCAGCAGTGAGGGCCCCGGGGTCGGGGCCAACGTCCTGACTTTC
CDR3aa: CASSEGPGVGANVLTF

d_gene: TRBD2
v_gene: TRBV28
abundance: NA
j_gene: TRBJ2-4
CDR3nt: TGTGCCAGCAGTTTTCGAGGGGAGGGGGCCAAAAACATTCAGTACTTC
CDR3aa: CASSFRGEGAKNIQYF

d_gene: TRBD1
v_gene: TRBV12-5
abundance: NA
j_gene: TRBJ2-1
CDR3nt: TGTGCTAGCTTCCGGGACAGGGGTGAGCAGTTCTTC
CDR3aa: CASFRDRGEQFF

d_gene: TRBD2
v_gene: TRBV2
abundance: NA
j_gene: TRBJ2-3
CDR3nt: TGTGCCAGCAGACCCACATGGGCGGGGGAAGCGGATACGCAGTATTTT
CDR3aa: CASRPTWAGEADTQYF

d_gene: NA
v_gene: TRBV28
abundance: NA
j_gene: TRBJ2-3
CDR3nt: TGTGCCAGCAGTTTTGATCTAGGGCGGGAAGGCACAGATACGCAGTATTTT
CDR3aa: CASSFDLGREGTDTQYF

d_gene: TRBD1
v_gene: TRBV19
abundance: NA
j_gene: TRBJ2-3
CDR3nt: TGTGCCAGTAGTATTGCGGACAGGAGGTATTTT
CDR3aa: CASSIADRRYF

d_gene: TRBD1
v_gene: TRBV4-1
abundance: NA
j_gene: TRBJ1-5
CDR3nt: TGCGCCAGCAGCCAAGTGGGACAGACGTATAGCAATCAGCCCCAGCATTTT
CDR3aa: CASSQVGQTYSNQPQHF